This T cell receptor beta chain came from a study of cytomegalovirus exposure and HLA in healthy donors. Germline V gene data show CDR1 as SGHTA and CDR2 as FQGNSA. The V end was cut by 3 bases, the J end by 5 bases, with 16 bases between. This CDR3 region has 15 residues. Vbeta (60) and Jbeta (13) primers were used in the PCR. The protocol was immunoSEQ multiplex PCR, while the TCRdb copy is restricted to in-frame clones and leaves out a portion. The sample has 150,000 to 200,000 clones; around 80% are singletons. The sample consisted of PBMCs. The chain links TRBV7-2 to TRBJ2-5; perhaps TRBD2 as D (5 bases). The TCR sequence derives from a man aged 18 to 30 in good health and CMV-seropositive. In DNA, the CDR3 is TGTGCCAGCAGCTTGGCGAGAGGGTTCGGCGAGACCCAGTACTTC. Protein: CASSLARGFGETQYF.